The rows below give T cell receptor beta chains drawn from one sample of a study of T cell responses to AZD1222 COVID-19 vaccine. Data came from immunoSEQ multiplex PCR; TCRdb stores just in-frame clones and leaves some out. The sample consists of 150,000 or so clones, about 92% of them appearing once. Sequenced material: peripheral blood, taken on day 0 of AZD1222 vaccination. Receptor source: an adult in good health. CDR3s include the opening cysteine and the closing phenylalanine or tryptophan. The D gene is left open where the match is weak. Clone sizes are given selectively: once, few, many, or a class where the clone is expanded.

j_call | clone_size | d_call | v_call | cdr3_nt | cdr3_aa
TRBJ2-2 | . | . | TRBV9 | TGTGCCAGCAGCGTTTCTGGGGGTATCGCCGGGGAGCTGTTTTTT | CASSVSGGIAGELFF
TRBJ2-1 | . | TRBD2 | TRBV19 | TGTGCCACCCGACTAGCGGGAGATCGCAATGAGCAGTTCTTC | CATRLAGDRNEQFF
TRBJ2-7 | . | . | TRBV19 | TGTGCCAGTAAAGGGGGGAACTACGAGCAGTACTTC | CASKGGNYEQYF
TRBJ1-4 | . | . | TRBV19 | TGTGCCAGTAGTATAATTCTGGGGCACGCAACTAATGAAAAACTGTTTTTT | CASSIILGHATNEKLFF
TRBJ2-5 | . | . | TRBV12-3/TRBV12-4 | TGTGCCAGCAGTTTCAACAGGAAAGAGACCCAGTACTTC | CASSFNRKETQYF
TRBJ1-2 | . | . | TRBV2 | TGTGCCAGCACCTTAGGACAGAGCGAGAACTATGGCTACACCTTC | CASTLGQSENYGYTF
TRBJ1-3 | . | . | TRBV7-9 | TGTGCCAGCAGCTTATCATTTGGTGTGGAACTCTCTGGAAACACCATATATTTT | CASSLSFGVELSGNTIYF
TRBJ1-2 | . | . | TRBV7-5 | TGTGCCAGACGCCCGCGGGGGGGAGGGGCCTATGGCTACACCTTC | CARRPRGGGAYGYTF
TRBJ2-2 | . | . | TRBV2 | TGTGCCAGCAGACCCGACACCGGGCCCGAAGGGGAGCTGTTTTTT | CASRPDTGPEGELFF
TRBJ2-7 | . | . | TRBV10-3 | TGTGCCATCAGTGAATTAGGGGCGCAAGAGCAGTACTTC | CAISELGAQEQYF
TRBJ1-2 | . | TRBD1 | TRBV5-8 | TGTGCCAGCAGCCTGGACAGGGGGAGGGGCTATGGCTACACCTTC | CASSLDRGRGYGYTF
TRBJ1-2 | . | TRBD1 | TRBV5-1 | TGCGCCAGCAGCTCTGGCCGCAGACAGGGAGCCTATGGCTACACCTTC | CASSSGRRQGAYGYTF
TRBJ2-1 | . | . | TRBV6-2/TRBV6-3 | TGTGCCAGCAGACCTAAAACCAGGAGCTCCTACAATGAGCAGTTCTTC | CASRPKTRSSYNEQFF
TRBJ1-3 | . | . | TRBV7-9 | TGTGCCAGCAGCTCCGACATCTCTCGTGCTAACACCATATATTTT | CASSSDISRANTIYF
TRBJ1-1 | . | . | TRBV2 | TGTGCCAGCAGTGAAAACAGGGCGAACACTGAAGCTTTCTTT | CASSENRANTEAFF
TRBJ2-6 | . | . | TRBV7-8 | TGTGCCAGCAGCTCCGCTCCATCGGTCTCTGGGGCCAACGTCCTGACTTTC | CASSSAPSVSGANVLTF
TRBJ2-6 | . | . | TRBV5-1 | TGCGCCAGCAGGCTGGACGGGGCCAACGTCCTGACTTTC | CASRLDGANVLTF
TRBJ1-3 | . | . | TRBV6-6 | TGTGCCAGCAGGCTAGGGGGGGTTGGAAACACCATATATTTT | CASRLGGVGNTIYF
TRBJ1-1 | . | . | TRBV4-1 | TGCGCCAGCAGCCAAGAACGAGGCGCTGTATATGAAGCTTTCTTT | CASSQERGAVYEAFF
TRBJ1-4 | . | TRBD1 | TRBV6-5 | TGTGCCAGCACCTACCGGACAGGGGAAAAACTGTTTTTT | CASTYRTGEKLFF
TRBJ1-1 | . | . | TRBV7-9 | TGTGCCAGCAGCTCAAACCAGGGTAGGACTGAAGCTTTCTTT | CASSSNQGRTEAFF
TRBJ2-3 | . | TRBD2 | TRBV7-2 | TGTGCCAGCAGCTTAGTTGTTGCGGGGGGGGCAGGAGATACGCAGTATTTT | CASSLVVAGGAGDTQYF
TRBJ1-5 | . | . | TRBV7-8 | TGTGCCAGCAGCCCCGATAGCAATCAGCCCCAGCATTTT | CASSPDSNQPQHF
TRBJ1-5 | . | . | TRBV9 | TGTGCCAGCAGCGTAGGAAACAGAGAAGCGGAGCCCCAGCATTTT | CASSVGNREAEPQHF
TRBJ2-7 | . | . | TRBV15 | TGTGCCACCAGCAGAACAGCAAACTCCTACGAGCAGTACTTC | CATSRTANSYEQYF
TRBJ1-1 | few | . | TRBV5-5 | TGTGCCAGCACCACCGTGGTTGGCTCGAGAGACACTGAAGCTTTCTTT | CASTTVVGSRDTEAFF
TRBJ1-5 | . | . | TRBV6-5 | TGTGCCAGCAGCGGGACCAGGACGCAGCCCCAGCATTTT | CASSGTRTQPQHF
TRBJ1-5 | . | . | TRBV7-8 | TGTGCCAGCAGCTTAGGGCGTCCGGGCCAGGACTCCTATCAGCCCCAGCATTTT | CASSLGRPGQDSYQPQHF
TRBJ1-2 | . | . | TRBV11-2 | TGTGCCAGCAGCTTAGGACCCACATGGACCTTC | CASSLGPTWTF
TRBJ2-3 | . | . | TRBV2 | TGTGCCAGCATCGAACAGGCCTGGGGGGATACGCAGTATTTT | CASIEQAWGDTQYF
TRBJ1-5 | . | . | TRBV5-1 | TGCGCCAGCAGCTTGGGGGACCTTTATAGCAATCAGCCCCAGCATTTT | CASSLGDLYSNQPQHF
TRBJ1-2 | . | TRBD1 | TRBV25-1 | TGTGCCAGCAGTGATCCCTCGACAGGGGGCAAGGGCTACACCTTC | CASSDPSTGGKGYTF
TRBJ1-3 | . | . | TRBV20-1 | TGCAGTGCTAGTGATGACAGCCTTTCTGGAAACACCATATATTTT | CSASDDSLSGNTIYF
TRBJ1-2 | . | . | TRBV4-1 | TGCGCCAGCAGCCAAGATAACAGGGACTATGGCTACACCTTC | CASSQDNRDYGYTF
TRBJ2-2 | . | TRBD1 | TRBV5-1 | TGCGCCAGCAGCTTGGTGTACAGGGGGAGGAACACCGGGGAGCTGTTTTTT | CASSLVYRGRNTGELFF
TRBJ1-1 | . | . | TRBV20-1 | TGCAGTGCTAGTCTCCCGGGGGGACTCATGAACACTGAAGCTTTCTTT | CSASLPGGLMNTEAFF
TRBJ1-1 | . | . | TRBV30 | TGTGCCTGGAGTCCTACGGGGTCCACTGAAGCTTTCTTT | CAWSPTGSTEAFF
TRBJ2-1 | . | . | TRBV5-1 | TGCGCCAGCAGCTTGGACCCGGGACCAAACAATGAGCAGTTCTTC | CASSLDPGPNNEQFF
TRBJ1-2 | . | . | TRBV7-9 | TGTGCCAGCAGCGCACCAGGGGATATCTATGGCTACACCTTC | CASSAPGDIYGYTF
TRBJ1-1 | . | TRBD1 | TRBV5-1 | TGCGCCAGCAGCTTCACCAGGGAGGGGACAGGGGAGAACACTGAAGCTTTCTTT | CASSFTREGTGENTEAFF
TRBJ2-7 | . | TRBD2 | TRBV7-8 | TGTGCCAGCAACCTCGGGACTAGCGACTACGAGCAGTACTTC | CASNLGTSDYEQYF
TRBJ1-2 | . | TRBD1 | TRBV25-1 | TGTGCCAGCAGTGGGCAAGGACAGGGGGCACATGGCTACACCTTC | CASSGQGQGAHGYTF
TRBJ2-7 | once | TRBD2 | TRBV5-4 | TGTGCCAGCAGCTTGGTCGGGAGGGCGGACGAGCAGTACTTC | CASSLVGRADEQYF
TRBJ2-3 | . | . | TRBV7-3 | TGTGCCAGCAGCTTGGGGGGGCGCACAGATACGCAGTATTTT | CASSLGGRTDTQYF
TRBJ2-1 | . | . | TRBV9 | TGTGCCAGCAGCGTAGACTTCGGGGGCAGCTACAATGAGCAGTTCTTC | CASSVDFGGSYNEQFF
TRBJ1-4 | . | TRBD1 | TRBV5-1 | TGCGCCAGCAGCATTCAGGGGGCAGAAGAAAAACTGTTTTTT | CASSIQGAEEKLFF